The rows below give T cell receptor beta chains drawn from one sample of a study of blood T cell repertoires in COVID-19. The protocol was immunoSEQ multiplex PCR, while the TCRdb copy is restricted to in-frame clones and leaves out a portion. In the table there are around 250,000 clones, about 83% of which are singletons. The sequencing input was peripheral blood. These receptors were obtained from a woman between 40 and 50 years old who had recovered from COVID-19. The CDR3 runs from the conserved cysteine through the conserved F or W. D genes are given only for firm matches. A clone size is listed for some rows: how often the clone was seen (once, few, many), or a class if it is expanded.

>TRBJ2-3|TRBV19|.|.
CASSLAGSTDTQYF
TGTGCCAGTAGTCTGGCAGGGAGCACAGATACGCAGTATTTT
>TRBJ1-5|TRBV3-1/TRBV3-2|.|.
CASSQDNNQPQHF
TGTGCCAGCAGCCAAGATAACAATCAGCCCCAGCATTTT
>TRBJ1-5|TRBV18|.|.
CASSPPGGNQPQHF
TGTGCCAGCTCACCACCAGGGGGCAATCAGCCCCAGCATTTT
>TRBJ2-2|TRBV12-2|.|.
CASRLVGGDTNTGELFF
TGTGCAAGTCGCTTAGTTGGGGGGGACACGAACACCGGGGAGCTGTTTTTT
>TRBJ1-2|TRBV28|.|.
CASSQGQHPYYGYTF
TGTGCCAGCAGCCAAGGACAGCACCCCTACTATGGCTACACCTTC
>TRBJ2-3|TRBV10-3|.|once
CATSGPGTDTQYF
TGTGCCACCTCCGGGCCAGGGACAGATACGCAGTATTTT
>TRBJ1-5|TRBV14|.|.
CASSPGLFQPQHF
TGTGCCAGCAGCCCAGGATTATTTCAGCCCCAGCATTTT
>TRBJ1-1|TRBV4-1|.|.
CASSQESGGRKNTEAFF
TGCGCCAGCAGCCAAGAATCGGGGGGTAGGAAGAACACTGAAGCTTTCTTT
>TRBJ1-2|TRBV10-3|TRBD1|.
CAISESDRVGYGYTF
TGTGCCATCAGTGAGTCTGACAGGGTCGGCTATGGCTACACCTTC
>TRBJ2-2|TRBV6-2/TRBV6-3|.|.
CASSGGFRWRQTTGELFF
TGTGCCAGCAGTGGAGGGTTTAGGTGGAGGCAGACGACCGGGGAGCTGTTTTTT
>TRBJ2-7|TRBV10-3|.|.
CAISESLGASYEQYF
TGTGCCATCAGTGAGTCGCTGGGGGCCTCCTACGAGCAGTACTTC
>TRBJ1-5|TRBV19|.|.
CASYLWGSGQPQHF
TGTGCCAGTTATCTGTGGGGCTCGGGTCAGCCCCAGCATTTT
>TRBJ2-3|TRBV29-1|TRBD2|.
CSVEGGAGGLTDTQYF
TGCAGCGTTGAGGGAGGAGCGGGGGGGTTAACAGATACGCAGTATTTT
>TRBJ1-2|TRBV6-2/TRBV6-3|.|.
CASSHRPGGYTF
TGTGCCAGCAGCCACCGCCCGGGTGGCTACACCTTC
>TRBJ2-4|TRBV19|.|.
CASSIPGGLSKNIQYF
TGTGCCAGTAGTATCCCAGGGGGGCTGTCCAAAAACATTCAGTACTTC
>TRBJ2-1|TRBV4-1|TRBD1|.
CASSQASGQVYNEQFF
TGCGCCAGCAGCCAAGCCTCGGGACAGGTTTACAATGAGCAGTTCTTC
>TRBJ1-4|TRBV5-1|TRBD1|.
CASSPHQGAATNEKLFF
TGCGCCAGCAGCCCACACCAGGGGGCTGCAACTAATGAAAAACTGTTTTTT
>TRBJ1-5|TRBV9|.|.
CASSPHRGLNQPQHF
TGTGCCAGCAGCCCCCACCGGGGACTCAATCAGCCCCAGCATTTT
>TRBJ1-1|TRBV19|.|.
CASSMGGVRMNTEAFF
TGTGCCAGTAGTATGGGAGGAGTCAGGATGAACACTGAAGCTTTCTTT
>TRBJ2-5|TRBV24-1|TRBD2|.
CATRSGGAGETQYF
TGTGCCACCAGGAGCGGGGGGGCCGGAGAGACCCAGTACTTC
>TRBJ1-1|TRBV19|TRBD1|.
CASNNPGTGMWGEAFF
TGTGCCAGTAATAATCCCGGGACAGGGATGTGGGGAGAAGCTTTCTTT
>TRBJ2-3|TRBV5-4|TRBD2|.
CASSFLAGPSTDTQYF
TGTGCCAGCAGCTTCTTAGCGGGGCCTAGCACAGATACGCAGTATTTT
>TRBJ1-4|TRBV2|.|few
CASSEQSNEKLFF
TGTGCCAGCAGTGAACAGTCGAATGAAAAACTGTTTTTT
>TRBJ1-1|TRBV6-1|.|.
CASSDNRNTEAFF
TGTGCCAGCAGTGATAACAGGAACACTGAAGCTTTCTTT
>TRBJ2-7|TRBV6-5|TRBD1|.
CASRARDRYEQYF
TGTGCCAGCAGGGCCCGGGACAGGTACGAGCAGTACTTC
>TRBJ2-5|TRBV15|.|few
CATSRGHGETETQYF
TGTGCCACCAGCAGAGGACACGGGGAGACCGAGACCCAGTACTTC
>TRBJ1-2|TRBV3-1/TRBV3-2|TRBD1|.
CASSQLAGGSGYTF
TGTGCCAGCAGCCAATTGGCAGGGGGCAGTGGCTACACCTTC
>TRBJ1-1|TRBV2|.|.
CASLSRSGRNTEAFF
TGTGCCAGCCTAAGCAGGTCTGGGAGGAACACTGAAGCTTTCTTT
>TRBJ2-7|TRBV19|TRBD1|.
CASSMSWQGQREQYF
TGTGCCAGTAGTATGAGTTGGCAGGGACAGCGGGAGCAGTACTTC
>TRBJ2-5|TRBV28|TRBD2|.
CASSTAGGLKTQYF
TGTGCCAGCAGTACAGCGGGGGGGCTGAAGACCCAGTACTTC
>TRBJ2-7|TRBV24-1|.|.
CATTPLGRCEQYF
TGTGCCACCACTCCGCTGGGCAGGTGCGAGCAGTACTTC
>TRBJ2-1|TRBV2|.|few
CASSYDRFADEQFF
TGTGCCAGCAGTTACGACAGGTTTGCGGATGAGCAGTTCTTC
>TRBJ1-6|TRBV19|.|.
CASRQTNSPLHF
TGTGCCAGTAGACAGACTAATTCACCCCTCCACTTT
>TRBJ1-6|TRBV11-2|.|.
CASSPGRYPYNSPLHF
TGTGCCAGCAGCCCCGGGAGATACCCTTATAATTCACCCCTCCACTTT
>TRBJ1-3|TRBV5-1|TRBD1|.
CASSQGQTGNTIYF
TGCGCCAGCAGCCAGGGACAGACTGGAAACACCATATATTTT
>TRBJ1-2|TRBV25-1|.|.
CASSESHRPYGYTF
TGTGCCAGCAGTGAATCTCACAGGCCGTATGGCTACACCTTC
>TRBJ2-1|TRBV5-4|.|.
CASSSQGNEQFF
TGTGCCAGCAGCTCTCAGGGTAATGAGCAGTTCTTC
>TRBJ2-7|TRBV5-1|TRBD2|.
CASSQGLAGGNSYEQYF
TGCGCCAGCAGCCAGGGACTAGCGGGGGGAAACTCCTACGAGCAGTACTTC
>TRBJ1-1|TRBV6-5|.|.
CASSSPPGVNTEAFF
TGTGCCAGCAGTTCGCCCCCAGGGGTAAACACTGAAGCTTTCTTT
>TRBJ1-5|TRBV30|.|.
CAWSVRGQGNNQPQHF
TGTGCCTGGAGTGTAAGAGGCCAGGGGAACAATCAGCCCCAGCATTTT
>TRBJ1-3|TRBV21-1|.|.
CASFLPGAAVSGNTIYF
TGTGCCAGCTTTCTTCCAGGGGCAGCGGTATCTGGAAACACCATATATTTT
>TRBJ1-1|TRBV5-6|.|.
CASSQGSNTEAFF
TGTGCCAGCAGCCAGGGGTCGAACACTGAAGCTTTCTTT
>TRBJ2-3|TRBV4-1|TRBD2|.
CASSQDVAGGSDTQYF
TGCGCCAGCAGCCAAGATGTAGCGGGGGGTTCAGATACGCAGTATTTT
>TRBJ2-3|TRBV6-5|.|.
CASSYQGLEDTQYF
TGTGCCAGCAGTTACCAGGGGCTGGAGGATACGCAGTATTTT
>TRBJ1-4|TRBV18|TRBD1|.
CASSPNRDSELFF
TGTGCCAGCTCACCAAACAGGGACAGCGAACTGTTTTTT
>TRBJ2-5|TRBV7-9|TRBD2|.
CASSRLAEKETQYF
TGTGCCAGCAGTCGACTAGCGGAGAAAGAGACCCAGTACTTC
>TRBJ1-4|TRBV5-1|TRBD1|.
CASSLAGRGTGNEKLFF
TGCGCCAGCAGCTTGGCCGGCCGCGGGACAGGCAATGAAAAACTGTTTTTT
>TRBJ2-7|TRBV5-5|TRBD1|.
CASSPGTGVSHEQYF
TGTGCCAGCAGCCCCGGGACAGGGGTCTCCCACGAGCAGTACTTC
>TRBJ2-1|TRBV9|.|.
CASSVMENEQFF
TGTGCCAGCAGCGTAATGGAGAATGAGCAGTTCTTC
>TRBJ2-2|TRBV7-6|TRBD1|.
CASSSNTGTGPGELFF
TGTGCCAGCAGCTCTAATACCGGGACAGGCCCCGGGGAGCTGTTTTTT
>TRBJ1-1|TRBV5-4|.|few
CASSPGGRTEAFF
TGTGCCAGCAGTCCCGGGGGACGCACTGAAGCTTTCTTT
>TRBJ1-2|TRBV5-1|.|.
CASSLSPDDLYGYTF
TGCGCCAGCAGCTTGAGTCCAGACGACTTGTATGGCTACACCTTC
>TRBJ2-2|TRBV28|.|.
CASKRTPLRNTGELFF
TGTGCCAGCAAGCGGACCCCTTTAAGGAACACCGGGGAGCTGTTTTTT
>TRBJ2-2|TRBV2|.|.
CASSGQDTNTGELFF
TGTGCCAGCAGTGGACAGGACACGAACACCGGGGAGCTGTTTTTT
>TRBJ1-5|TRBV6-5|.|.
CASSQGLSNQPQHF
TGTGCCAGCAGTCAGGGACTGAGCAATCAGCCCCAGCATTTT
>TRBJ2-5|TRBV28|TRBD2|few
CASSLFLAGKETQYF
TGTGCCAGCAGTTTATTCCTAGCGGGGAAAGAGACCCAGTACTTC
>TRBJ2-5|TRBV15|TRBD2|.
CATSRDPVGLAGPETQYF
TGTGCCACCAGCAGAGATCCGGTGGGGCTAGCGGGGCCGGAGACCCAGTACTTC